The entry below gives a single T cell receptor beta chain sequence along with its context. Its antigen remains undetermined. There are no base qualities to consult, and no much larger clone falls within one base. This specimen belongs to a study of cytomegalovirus exposure and HLA in healthy donors (dated 2017 in TCRdb). Notes on the research overall: According to a later analysis, one platform produced both the 110 or so validation repertoires and the 620 or so repertoires of the first cohort. A separate validation cohort of some 130 different subjects was used in addition to the approximately 610-subject first cohort. The aim of the study was to test whether cataloging public T cell receptors could identify signatures of past pathogen exposure. The study combined high-throughput TCR immunosequencing, statistical association of individual TCRs with disease status, and machine learning to predict cytomegalovirus infection status. Here is what the overall study found, with its caveats: In both the original and validation cohorts, the classifier was reported to diagnose cytomegalovirus status with high specificity and sensitivity. The authors suggested that the approach could potentially be generalized to other disease states and immunological phenotypes. A total of 150 to 200 TCR beta chains were listed by the study as associated with cytomegalovirus. Subsequent analysis determined that TCRs grouped into clusters in the first cohort also showed a tendency toward co-occurrence across the roughly 120 validation repertoires, and about 93% of cluster scores exceeded 0. While some public TCRs were present in many individuals, most TCR sequences turned up only very rarely across donors. A later analysis had no HLA typing for the validation cohort, so co-occurrence there was scored across all 110 or so repertoires. Three of the identified cytomegalovirus-associated TCR beta chains were confirmed in vitro to be specific for cytomegalovirus antigens.

The protocol used for the library was the immunoSEQ multiplex PCR assay. Regarding the original processing steps: A statistical classification framework was built to diagnose cytomegalovirus status from the catalog of TCR beta chain sequences. This is the immuneACCESS table as TCRdb keeps it, with only in-frame sequences that have V and J called. A part of the clones is gone; compared with another copy, unresolved V genes explain less than half, and the rest is unexplained. That table gives V, J and clone size, and the DNA gave D and trimming. In all, the sample holds approximately 120,000 clones, and around 94% of those were seen once. Approximately 1.3% of the sample is held by the ten biggest clonotypes. The donors belonged to the validation cohort of about 120 subjects, which was separate from the roughly 700-subject first cohort. CDR1 is given as MNHNS and CDR2 as SASEGT, both from the germline V gene. From its cysteine to its phenylalanine, the CDR3 spans 13 amino acids. Left in the record is the CDR3 DNA by itself, 39 bases read in frame from the first base. V lost 5 bases and J lost 6 bases, and the count of bases not matched to a germline gene is 4.

Material for sequencing was PBMCs. The receptor was derived from a young woman in good health and CMV-seronegative. The V and J segments used are TRBV6-1 and TRBJ1-2, with TRBD1 identical over 9 junction bases. The DNA sequence follows: TGTGCCAGCAGTTGGGACAGGGCGGATGGCTACACCTTC. It translates to CASSWDRADGYTF.